The clone carrying this T cell receptor (beta chain) was detected only once. What it binds is not known. Unmatched junction bases numbered 8, after V lost 6 bases and J lost 5 bases. The CDR3 covers 15 residues. CDR1 and CDR2 from the germline V gene are LNHDA and SQIVND (reference sequence). Libraries were prepared by immunoSEQ multiplex PCR; TCRdb keeps only in-frame clonotypes and omits some of them. The table records roughly 81,000 clones, about 93% of them present only once. This entry is derived from a study of OX40 agonist ivuxolimab in advanced cancers. The study, taken as a whole, reports: Expanded clones were, on average, more numerous in CD8+ T cells than in CD4+.

This receptor was identified in an adult with an advanced solid tumor such as melanoma, head and neck, liver or kidney cancer. The rearrangement joins TRBV19 to TRBJ2-7, with 12 bases that match TRBD2. The sequences come from CD4+ or CD8+ T cells sorted from blood, collected in a trial of the OX40 agonist ivuxolimab. CDR3 coding DNA: TGTGCCAGTAGATTGACTAGCGGGAGTCGGCACGAGCAGTACTTC. It specifies CASRLTSGSRHEQYF.